The 15 T cell receptor beta chains below all came from one sample that was sequenced in a study of T cells in Graves' hyperthyroidism and ophthalmopathy. TCR beta CDR3 regions were amplified from RNA transcripts. HTBI primers drove first-round RT-PCR of the TCR CDR3. TCRdb processed the multiplex PCR reads anew with MiXCR; each CDR3 protein has one entry. In the table there are a few hundred thousand distinct CDR3 sequences, over 20% of which are singletons. Sample: blood. These receptors all come from a woman aged 45-60 years with Graves' hyperthyroidism.

This clonotype was counted many times. The rearrangement links TRBV6-1 to TRBJ2-1, with 11 bases identical to TRBD1. Germline CDR1 reads MNHNS; CDR2 reads SASEGT. The CDR3 covers 15 residues. V lost 5 bases to trimming and J lost 6 bases; unmatched junction nucleotides: 6. The CDR3 DNA sequence: TGTGCCAGCAGTACCCGGACAGGGGGCGTCAATGAGCAGTTCTTC. Translation: CASSTRTGGVNEQFF.

This clonotype was picked up many times. The CDR3 DNA reads TGTGCCAGCAGACTAGCGGGGGGAGGCACCGGGGAGCTGTTTTTT. Protein product: CASRLAGGGTGELFF. This rearrangement joins TRBV2 to TRBJ2-2; TRBD2 matches 12 bases. The CDR3 sequence is 15 residues long. Germline-derived CDR1 and CDR2 are SNHLY and FYNNEI. Trimming at V came to 6 bases and at J to 4 bases, leaving 3 bases not matched to a gene.

Many counts were recorded for this clonotype. This chain connects TRBV20-1 to TRBJ2-5, with D uncertain. The CDR3 consists of 15 residues. The germline V gene has CDR1 DFQATT and CDR2 SNEGSKA (reference sequence). The germline V and J ends were trimmed by 0 bases and 0 bases, with 11 bases remaining between them. CDR3 sequence reads: CSAREGWSDQETQYF. CDR3 DNA sequence: TGCAGTGCTAGAGAGGGCTGGTCGGACCAAGAGACCCAGTACTTC.

This clonotype has at least ten counts. The chain has TRBV6-2 or TRBV6-3 and TRBJ2-7; 11 bases are shared with TRBD2. Germline assignment: CDR1 MNHEY and CDR2 SVGEGT. J gave up 2 bases and V 7 bases, and 7 bases lay outside the gene matches. This CDR3 contains 15 residues. The CDR3 spells CASTQLAGAPYEQYF. CDR3 nucleotide sequence: TGTGCCAGCACCCAACTAGCGGGGGCCCCCTACGAGCAGTACTTC.

The rearrangement links TRBV2 to TRBJ1-2; no clear D gene. V was trimmed by 1 base and J by 3 bases, leaving 6 bases between them. Germline CDR1 and CDR2: SNHLY and FYNNEI. This CDR3 has 13 residues. CDR3 protein: CASSEVADYGYTF. For the CDR3, the DNA is TGTGCCAGCAGTGAAGTGGCAGACTATGGCTACACCTTC.

The chain uses TRBV10-2 and TRBJ2-7; TRBD1 might be the D (5 bases). Germline V CDR1 and CDR2: WSHSY, SAAADI. CDR3 length: 12 residues. This CDR3 reads CASQGAPYEQYF. Written as DNA, the CDR3 is TGCGCTTCGCAAGGGGCGCCTTACGAGCAGTACTTC.

V gene TRBV19 combines with J gene TRBJ2-6; 9 bases match TRBD1. This CDR3 comprises 19 residues. Germline CDR1 reads LNHDA; CDR2 reads SQIVND (reference sequence). Unmatched junction bases numbered 9, after V lost 3 bases and J lost 0 bases. The CDR3 DNA sequence: TGTGCCAGTAGTATCCTCCCGCCGACAGGGGGCTCTGGGGCCAACGTCCTGACTTTC. This sequence encodes CASSILPPTGGSGANVLTF.

This clonotype was observed once. DNA of the CDR3: TGTGCCAGCAGCTCCACCAACCCGGACAGGATAGTCGAGACCCAGTACTTC. Protein sequence: CASSSTNPDRIVETQYF. The V and J genes are TRBV11-2 and TRBJ2-5; 7 bases are shared with TRBD1. The CDR3 contains 17 residues. V dropped 4 bases and J dropped 5; count of bases not matched to a gene: 16. The germline CDR1 and CDR2 sequences are SGHAT and FQNNGV.

This clonotype was detected many times. The chain carries TRBV10-3 and TRBJ1-1; no firm D call. In germline, CDR1 is ENHRY, CDR2 SYGVKD. Trimming took off 7 bases at V and 2 bases at J, with 11 bases between the two ends. The CDR3 is made up of 13 amino acids. CDR3 protein: CAIIAGPNTEAFF. The DNA for the CDR3 is TGTGCCATCATTGCGGGCCCAAACACTGAAGCTTTCTTT.

The sample holds a few counts of this clonotype. J is TRBJ1-4 and V is TRBV6-1; D perhaps matches TRBD1 (6 bases). The CDR3 has 14 amino acids. Germline CDR1 MNHNS, CDR2 SASEGT. Deletions cut 6 bases from V and 0 bases from J, with 8 bases between. The CDR3 DNA follows: TGTGCCAGCAGCAACAGGGCAACTAATGAAAAACTGTTTTTT. Translating it yields CASSNRATNEKLFF.

This clonotype was seen a handful of times. The gene calls are TRBV29-1 and TRBJ2-5; 9 positions agree with TRBD2. The V gene's germline CDR1 is SQVTM and CDR2 ANQGSEA. The CDR3 covers 14 residues. V trimming: 8 bases; J trimming: 5 bases; junction bases outside the gene matches: 12. DNA of the CDR3: TGCAGCACCTCGGGACTAGCAGAAGGGGAGACCCAGTACTTC. Its protein is CSTSGLAEGETQYF. Drawing the rest from reference TRBV29-1 and TRBJ2-5, the complete variable domain is SAVISQKPSRDICQRGTSLTIQCQVDSQVTMMFWYRQQPGQSLTLIATANQGSEATYESGFVIDKFPISRPNLTFSTLTVSNMSPEDSSIYLCSTSGLAEGETQYFGPGTRLLVL.

This clonotype was recorded many times. The V gene is TRBV5-5, the J gene TRBJ2-7; 9 nucleotides agree with TRBD2. The CDR3 consists of 13 residues. Trimming took 4 bases from V and 7 from J; bases not matched to a gene: 6. Per germline, CDR1 SGHKS and CDR2 YYEKEE (reference sequence). The CDR3 DNA reads as TGTGCCAGCAGCGGAGTAGCGGGAGTTGAGCAGTACTTC. The encoded protein is CASSGVAGVEQYF.

This clonotype was found a few times. V is TRBV4-2 and J is TRBJ1-5; D possibly corresponds to TRBD1 (6 bases). Germline CDR1 reads LGHNA; CDR2 reads YNFKEQ. Trimming cost V 0 bases and J 9 bases, with 27 bases left between them. The length of the CDR3 is 19 residues. The CDR3 nucleotides are TGTGCCAGCAGCCAAGATATCCAGGGTCGGGACATAAAGCCTTGGCCCCAGCATTTT. It codes for CASSQDIQGRDIKPWPQHF.

This clonotype was detected only a few times. This chain uses TRBV29-1 with TRBJ2-1; either TRBD1 or TRBD2 may supply D (6 bases each). Trimming took 2 bases from V and 10 from J, leaving 12 bases between them. Germline loops: CDR1 SQVTM, CDR2 ANQGSEA. The CDR3 length is 12 residues. CDR3 bases: TGCAGCGTTGAAAGGGGGGTACGCGAGCAGTTCTTC. This encodes CSVERGVREQFF.

The chain couples TRBV28 to TRBJ1-4; the D gene is possibly TRBD1 (5 bases). V was pared by 11 bases and J by 6 bases, with 13 bases between. The CDR3 sequence is 12 residues long. Germline CDR1 MDHEN, CDR2 SYDVKM. In DNA, the CDR3 is TGTGCCGGCAAGAAAGGGGATGAAAAACTGTTTTTT. It yields the protein CAGKKGDEKLFF.